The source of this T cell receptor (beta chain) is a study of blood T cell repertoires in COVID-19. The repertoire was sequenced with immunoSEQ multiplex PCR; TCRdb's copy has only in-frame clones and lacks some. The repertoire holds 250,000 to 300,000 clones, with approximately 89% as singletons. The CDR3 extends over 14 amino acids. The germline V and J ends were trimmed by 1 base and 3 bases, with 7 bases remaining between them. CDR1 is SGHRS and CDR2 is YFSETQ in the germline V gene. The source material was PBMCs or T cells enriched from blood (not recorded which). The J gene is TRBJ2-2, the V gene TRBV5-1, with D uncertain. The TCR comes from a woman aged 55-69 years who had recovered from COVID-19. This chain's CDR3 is CASSLTVDTGELFF. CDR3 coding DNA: TGCGCCAGCAGCTTGACGGTGGACACCGGGGAGCTGTTTTTT.